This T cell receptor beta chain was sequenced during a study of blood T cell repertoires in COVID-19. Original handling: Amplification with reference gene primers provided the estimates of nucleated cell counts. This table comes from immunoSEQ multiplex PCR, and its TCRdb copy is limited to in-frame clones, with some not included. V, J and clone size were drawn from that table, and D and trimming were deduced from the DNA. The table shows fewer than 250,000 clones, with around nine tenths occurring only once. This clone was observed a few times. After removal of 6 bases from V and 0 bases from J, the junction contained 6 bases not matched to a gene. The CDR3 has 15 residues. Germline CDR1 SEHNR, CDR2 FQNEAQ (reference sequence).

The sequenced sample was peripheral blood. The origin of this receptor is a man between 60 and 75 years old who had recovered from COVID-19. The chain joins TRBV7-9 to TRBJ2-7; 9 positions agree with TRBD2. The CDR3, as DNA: TGTGCCAGCAGTCGTAGCGGGAGAGACTCCTACGAGCAGTACTTC. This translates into CASSRSGRDSYEQYF.